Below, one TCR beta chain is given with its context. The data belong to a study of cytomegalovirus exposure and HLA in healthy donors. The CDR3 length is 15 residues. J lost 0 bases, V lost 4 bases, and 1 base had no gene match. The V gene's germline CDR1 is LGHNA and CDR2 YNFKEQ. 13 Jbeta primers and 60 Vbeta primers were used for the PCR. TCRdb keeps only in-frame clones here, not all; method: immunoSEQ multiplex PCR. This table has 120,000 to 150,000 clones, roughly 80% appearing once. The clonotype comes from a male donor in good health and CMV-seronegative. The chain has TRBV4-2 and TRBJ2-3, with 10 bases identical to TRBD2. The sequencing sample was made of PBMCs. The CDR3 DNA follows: TGTGCCAGCAGCCCTAGCGGGGGAAGCACAGATACGCAGTATTTT. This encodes CASSPSGGSTDTQYF.